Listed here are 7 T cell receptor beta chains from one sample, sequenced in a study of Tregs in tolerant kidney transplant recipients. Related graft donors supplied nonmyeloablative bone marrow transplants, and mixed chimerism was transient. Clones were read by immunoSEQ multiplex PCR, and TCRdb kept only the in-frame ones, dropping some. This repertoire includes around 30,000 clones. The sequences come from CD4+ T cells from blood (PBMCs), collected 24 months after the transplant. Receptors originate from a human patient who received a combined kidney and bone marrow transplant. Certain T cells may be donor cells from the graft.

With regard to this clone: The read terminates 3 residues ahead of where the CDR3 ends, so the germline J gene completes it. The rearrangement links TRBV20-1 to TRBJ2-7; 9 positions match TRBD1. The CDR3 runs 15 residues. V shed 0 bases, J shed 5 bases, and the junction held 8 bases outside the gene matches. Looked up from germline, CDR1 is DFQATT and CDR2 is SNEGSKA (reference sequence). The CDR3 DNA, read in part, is TGCAGTGCTAGAGATTTCAGACAGGGGGACAACGAG. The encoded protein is CSARDFRQGDNE. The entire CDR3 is CSARDFRQGDNEQYF.

Here the CDR3 reads CASSLGPGGNEQFF. Incomplete CDR3 DNA: TGTGCCAGCAGCTTAGGACCAGGGGGGAATGAG. This chain joins TRBV7-2 and TRBJ2-1, with D possibly matching TRBD1 (7 bases). The observed sequence ends 3 residues before the CDR3 terminus, with the missing tail filled in from the germline J gene. This CDR3 comprises 14 residues. V lost 1 base, J lost 7 bases, and 11 bases lay in between. Germline CDR1 SGHTA, CDR2 FQGNSA.

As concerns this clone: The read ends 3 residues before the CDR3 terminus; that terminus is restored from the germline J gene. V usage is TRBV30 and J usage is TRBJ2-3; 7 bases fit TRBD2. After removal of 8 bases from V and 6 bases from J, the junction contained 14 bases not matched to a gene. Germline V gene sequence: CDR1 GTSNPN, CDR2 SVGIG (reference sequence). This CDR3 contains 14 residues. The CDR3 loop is CATRTSGLGDTQYF. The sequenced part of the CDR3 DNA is TGTGCCACCCGGACTAGTGGGTTAGGCGATACG. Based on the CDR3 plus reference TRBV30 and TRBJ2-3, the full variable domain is SQTIHQWPATLVQPVGSPLSLECTVEGTSNPNLYWYRQAAGRGLQLLFYSVGIGQISSEVPQNLSASRPQDRQFILSSKKLLLSDSGFYLCATRTSGLGDTQYFGPGTRLTVL.

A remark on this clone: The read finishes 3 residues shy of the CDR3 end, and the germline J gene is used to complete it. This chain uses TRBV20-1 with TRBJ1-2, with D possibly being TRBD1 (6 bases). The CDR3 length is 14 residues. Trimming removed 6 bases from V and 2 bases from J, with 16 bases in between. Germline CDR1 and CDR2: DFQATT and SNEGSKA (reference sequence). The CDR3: CSAGSTGTNYGYTF. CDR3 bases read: TGCAGTGCGGGGTCTACAGGGACGAACTATGGC.

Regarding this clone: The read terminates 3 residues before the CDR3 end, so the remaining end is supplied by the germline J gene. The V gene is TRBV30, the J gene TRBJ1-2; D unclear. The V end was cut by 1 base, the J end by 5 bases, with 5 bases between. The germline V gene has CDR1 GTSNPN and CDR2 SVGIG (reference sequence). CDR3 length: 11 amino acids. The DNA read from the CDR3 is TGTGCCTGGAGTGGAACATATGGC. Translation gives CAWSGTYG. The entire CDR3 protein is CAWSGTYGYTF.

CDR3 bases read: TGTGCCATCAGTGAGTTAGCGGAGGCCACCCACGAG. Encoded protein: CAISELAEATHE. The whole CDR3 is CAISELAEATHEQYF. V gene TRBV10-3 combines with J gene TRBJ2-7, with a weak D call TRBD2 (6 bases). The missing CDR3 end, 3 residues past where the read stops, is filled in from the germline J gene. V was shortened by 1 base and J by 5 bases, with 15 bases between the two germline ends. Germline V gene lookup returns CDR1 ENHRY and CDR2 SYGVKD. The CDR3 is 15 amino acids.

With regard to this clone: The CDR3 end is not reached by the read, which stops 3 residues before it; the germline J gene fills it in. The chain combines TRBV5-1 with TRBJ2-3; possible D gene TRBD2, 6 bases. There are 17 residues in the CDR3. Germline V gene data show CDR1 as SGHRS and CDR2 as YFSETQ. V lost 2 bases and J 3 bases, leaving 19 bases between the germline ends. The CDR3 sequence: CASSFWGSMGGTDTQYF. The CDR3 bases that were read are TGCGCCAGCAGCTTCTGGGGATCGATGGGGGGTACAGATACG.